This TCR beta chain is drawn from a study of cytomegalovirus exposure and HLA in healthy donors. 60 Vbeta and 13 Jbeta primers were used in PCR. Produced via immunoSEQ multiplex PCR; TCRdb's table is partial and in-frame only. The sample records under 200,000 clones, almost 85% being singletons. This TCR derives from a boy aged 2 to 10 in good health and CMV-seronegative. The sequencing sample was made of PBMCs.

The CDR3 nucleotides are TGTGCCAGCAGCCCTACGACAGGTTTGACCTACGAGCAGTACTTC. Its translation: CASSPTTGLTYEQYF. The rearrangement uses TRBV7-9 and TRBJ2-7, with D maybe TRBD1 (6 bases). This CDR3 is 15 amino acids long. The V end was cut by 5 bases, the J end by 2 bases, with 16 bases between. Germline V lookup: CDR1 SEHNR, CDR2 FQNEAQ (reference sequence). Full variable domain (rest looked up from reference TRBV7-9 and TRBJ2-7): DTGVSQNPRHKITKRGQNVTFRCDPISEHNRLYWYRQTLGQGPEFLTYFQNEAQLEKSRLLSDRFSAERPKGSFSTLEIQRTEQGDSAMYLCASSPTTGLTYEQYFGPGTRLTVT.